This T cell receptor (beta chain) was identified in a study of T cell responses to AZD1222 COVID-19 vaccine. General study results and limits: Per reports, nearly half of all spike-specific TCRs target regions that are unmutated in variants.

This CDR3 has 17 residues. V lost 0 bases and J 0 bases, leaving 12 bases between the germline ends. From germline, CDR1 is MNHEY and CDR2 SVGEGT. Remarks on this clone: The antigen remains unidentified.

This table comes from immunoSEQ multiplex PCR, and its TCRdb copy is limited to in-frame clones, with some not included. Seen here are about 130,000 clones, roughly 89% observed once, and the top ten hold 0.9% to 1.4%. Specimen: peripheral blood, collected 28 days after the second AZD1222 dose. This chain uses TRBV6-2 or TRBV6-3 with TRBJ2-4, with D hard to call. The sequence came from an adult who received the AZD1222 COVID-19 vaccine. CDR3 sequence: CASSYSVNTLAKNIQYF. The CDR3 DNA is TGTGCCAGCAGTTACTCGGTAAACACTCTAGCCAAAAACATTCAGTACTTC.